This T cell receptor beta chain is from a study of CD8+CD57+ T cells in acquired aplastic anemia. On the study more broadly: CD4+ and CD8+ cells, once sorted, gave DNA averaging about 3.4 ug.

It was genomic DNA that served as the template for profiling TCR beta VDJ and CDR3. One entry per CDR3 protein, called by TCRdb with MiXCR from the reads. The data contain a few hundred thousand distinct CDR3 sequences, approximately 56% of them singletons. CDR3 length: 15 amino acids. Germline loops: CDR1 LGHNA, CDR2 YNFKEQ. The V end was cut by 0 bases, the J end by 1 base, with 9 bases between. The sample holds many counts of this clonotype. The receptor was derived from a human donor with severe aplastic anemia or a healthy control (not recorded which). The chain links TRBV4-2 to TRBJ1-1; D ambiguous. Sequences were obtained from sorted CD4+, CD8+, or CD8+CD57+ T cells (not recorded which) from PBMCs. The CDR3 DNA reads TGTGCCAGCAGCCAAGACCCCAATAGGAACACTGAAGCTTTCTTT. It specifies CASSQDPNRNTEAFF.